The T cell receptor (beta chain) under discussion was sequenced for a study of beta chain features in type 1 diabetes. Study as a whole: All samples together contributed 90 million to 110 million sorted cells for examination.

The study reverse transcribed the entire isolated RNA, so it sequenced expressed TCRB transcripts. The repertoire was sequenced with immunoSEQ multiplex PCR; TCRdb's copy has only in-frame clones and lacks some. The table has around 690,000 clones, about an eighth seen once. The V and J ends lost 7 bases and 5 bases respectively, with 18 bases between them. This CDR3 spans 15 amino acids. CDR1 MDHEN and CDR2 SYDVKM come from the germline V gene. This clone was detected only a few times. Its antigen is undetermined. Study-wide findings and caveats: Type 1 diabetes patients showed a moderate but significant shortening of TCRB CDR3s in all four CD4+ subsets. Equally in patients and controls, shorter templates might have been favored by PCR.

This receptor was taken from a man aged 25 to 45 with type 1 diabetes. Sequencing input: naive CD4+ T cells from blood. The rearrangement links TRBV28 to TRBJ2-1; a weak D match, TRBD1 (5 bases). Here the CDR3 DNA reads TGTGCCAGCAATCTTGGGGCAGAAATAAACAATGAGCAGTTCTTC. Amino acid sequence: CASNLGAEINNEQFF.